The source of this T cell receptor (beta chain) is a study of T cells after yellow fever vaccination (dated by TCRdb to between 2017 and 2020). Looking at the study overall: Libraries from fractions with low cell numbers were prepared with the SMART-Seq v4 Ultra Low Input RNA kit. Blood samples were taken at several timepoints before and after primary and secondary immunization, and bulk PBMC replicates and cell subsets were isolated. Two healthy male donors, one aged 18 to 30 and one aged 30 to 40 years, made up the cohort. To follow T-cell clones before and after primary and booster YFV17D yellow fever vaccination, bulk TCR alpha and beta repertoires were sequenced over time.

Study-wide findings and limitations: Computational filtering was required because FACS-sorted repertoires could contain abundant contaminating clonotypes from the bulk population. Because the study included only a couple of donors, the extent to which the findings can be generalized is limited. Compared with the primary T-cell response, the secondary T-cell response was weaker but faster, peaking on day 5 rather than day 15. After the booster, most clones that had expanded after primary vaccination were detected again (nearly 97% of CD4 and around nine tenths of CD8), suggesting broad maintenance of memory. A small fraction of clonotypes appeared in both the CD4 and CD8 compartments, likely as a result of convergent recombination.

Note on this clonotype: Its antigen remains undetermined. Within one base of it there is no much larger clone, and no base qualities were kept.

The CDR3 starts with the cysteine, ends with the phenylalanine, and has 15 residues. Just the 45-base CDR3 DNA is kept, in frame starting at base 1. The germline V gene supplies CDR1 MNHNS and CDR2 SASEGT. The V end loses 7 bases and the J end loses 0 bases, and a stretch of 14 bases separates them. What this sample's treatment or condition label stands for: live attenuated yellow fever vaccine strain. PBMCs were isolated from peripheral blood using a standard Ficoll-Paque protocol. CD4 and CD8 T-cell fractions were isolated with Dynabeads CD4 and CD8 positive selection kits. RNA was extracted with TriZol from bulk PBMCs, CD4 and CD8 fractions, and dextramer-positive and dextramer-negative fractions. TCR cDNA was synthesized by 5'RACE template switching, through which a universal primer site and unique molecular identifiers were introduced. Priming of cDNA synthesis was performed from both the TCR alpha and TCR beta constant segments. Two PCR steps were used to amplify libraries, with sample barcodes and sequencing adapters being added in the second step. Sequencing of libraries was performed on Illumina HiSeq 2500 (2x100 bp) or NovaSeq (2x150 bp). In the source study's methods: Demultiplexing of reads and collapsing into UMI consensus sequences were performed with MIGEC, and V(D)J alignment was carried out with MiXCR. Using edgeR on replicate PBMC samples, clonotypes were called vaccine-responding if FDR was below 0.01 and the log2 fold change was above 5 up to day 15. Bulk clonotypes were assigned CD4 or CD8 identity according to which sequenced CD4 or CD8 repertoire held them at higher abundance. The public sequencing data were trimmed at Q25 with fastp and processed into clonotypes with MiXCR by TCRdb, which kept only in-frame beta chains. Rows with a matching CDR3 protein are joined into one entry that keeps the most common DNA and genes. The V and J calls come from TCRdb's annotation, not from the publication. A total of under 300,000 distinct CDR3 sequences appear in this sample, over 6.5% of them only once. The ten largest clones represent about 0.95% of the sample.

The sequence links TRBV6-1 to TRBJ2-3; TRBD2 might be the D gene, on 6 matching bases. The source of this sequence is a man under 40 who received the YFV17D yellow fever vaccine. Sequences were derived from CD4+ T cells sorted from PBMCs, sampled on the day of the yellow fever booster vaccination. Read as DNA, the sequence is TGTGCCAGCACCCGTAGCGGAGGAAGCACAGATACGCAGTATTTT. Translated, it gives CASTRSGGSTDTQYF.